This T cell receptor (beta chain) was sequenced in a study of cytomegalovirus exposure and HLA in healthy donors. CDR1 and CDR2 (germline): SGHVS, FQNEAQ. The ends lost 0 bases at V and 7 bases at J; junction bases unmatched: 10. The CDR3 runs to 17 residues. In the PCR, 60 Vbeta and 13 Jbeta primers were used. The table came from immunoSEQ multiplex PCR; TCRdb's copy has only in-frame clones and leaves some out. Of 140,000 or so clones listed, around 78% are singletons. The sample taken for sequencing was PBMCs. This TCR derives from a woman under 30 in good health and CMV-seropositive. The gene calls are TRBV7-8 and TRBJ2-7; 12 bases match TRBD2. In DNA, the CDR3 is TGTGCCAGCAGCTTAGCGAGGACTAGCGGGGCGAGTTTGGAGCAGTACTTC. Translated, it gives CASSLARTSGASLEQYF.